One and the same sample provided the 7 T cell receptor beta chains below, sequenced in a study of T cells in Graves' hyperthyroidism and ophthalmopathy. There were TCR beta CDR3 regions amplified from RNA transcripts. HTBI primers were the set used in a first-round RT-PCR of the TCR CDR3. In TCRdb, the multiplex PCR reads were re-called with MiXCR into one record per CDR3 protein. In the table there are 600,000 to 650,000 distinct CDR3 sequences, roughly 16% of which are singletons. What was sequenced was blood. The receptors originated from a woman in her twenties or thirties with Graves' hyperthyroidism.

The sample holds a few counts of this clonotype. The rearrangement joins TRBV29-1 to TRBJ2-4, with D possibly TRBD1 on 6 matching bases. With 4 bases removed from V and 0 bases from J, the gap between germline ends came to 13 bases. The CDR3 is 15 residues long. Germline values: CDR1 SQVTM, CDR2 ANQGSEA. As DNA, the CDR3 is TGCAGCGTTGTTCGGCAGGGGAGAGCCAAAAACATTCAGTACTTC. Translated: CSVVRQGRAKNIQYF.

This clonotype was found a few times. This chain joins TRBV18 and TRBJ2-4; D not resolved. Trimming took off 3 bases at V and 2 bases at J, with 8 bases between the two ends. The CDR3 sequence is 14 residues long. The germline CDR1 and CDR2 sequences are KGHSH and LQKENI. This CDR3 is CASSPYGTKNIQYF. CDR3 in DNA: TGTGCCAGCTCACCGTATGGGACCAAAAACATTCAGTACTTC.

This clonotype has ten or more counts. The chain links TRBV3-1 to TRBJ2-2; TRBD2 is a possible D gene (5 bases). Germline CDR1 reads LGHDT; CDR2 reads YNNKEL (reference sequence). V dropped 6 bases and J dropped 6 bases, with 17 bases sitting between them. This CDR3 has 15 amino acids. The CDR3 is CASSRRRSASGELFF. The DNA of the CDR3 is TGTGCCAGCAGTCGTAGGAGGAGTGCCTCCGGGGAGCTGTTTTTT. The variable domain in full, completed from reference TRBV3-1 and TRBJ2-2, reads DTAVSQTPKYLVTQMGNDKSIKCEQNLGHDTMYWYKQDSKKFLKIMFSYNNKELIINETVPNRFSPKSPDKAHLNLHINSLELGDSAVYFCASSRRRSASGELFFGEGSRLTVL.

In this sample, this clonotype turned up a few times. The genes are TRBV6-1 and TRBJ2-7; 11 bases are shared with TRBD2. The CDR3 runs to 15 residues. CDR1 MNHNS and CDR2 SASEGT come from the germline V gene. The V segment lost 5 bases and the J segment 6 bases; nucleotides outside the gene matches: 9. The CDR3 region is CASSLRLAGFAEQYF. CDR3 DNA: TGTGCCAGCAGTCTGCGACTAGCGGGATTTGCCGAGCAGTACTTC.

This clonotype has at least ten counts. The chain recombines TRBV29-1 with TRBJ1-1; D gene unclear. Trimming pared 1 base from V and 4 bases from J, leaving 10 bases between. The germline gives CDR1 SQVTM, CDR2 ANQGSEA. CDR3 length equals 13 residues. The CDR3 DNA follows: TGCAGCGTTGAAGGGGGTCCGAGCACTGAAGCTTTCTTT. This sequence encodes CSVEGGPSTEAFF.

This clonotype was seen more than once but under ten times. The J gene is TRBJ1-1, the V gene TRBV4-3; D possibly corresponds to TRBD1 (5 bases). The CDR3 has 15 residues. V lost 2 bases and J 1 base, leaving 11 bases between the germline ends. Germline CDR1 LGHNA, CDR2 YSLEER. The CDR3 protein is CASSQQPRANTEAFF. For the CDR3, the DNA is TGCGCCAGCAGCCAACAACCCAGGGCGAACACTGAAGCTTTCTTT.

The rearrangement uses TRBV6-1 and TRBJ1-2, with TRBD1 matching 8 bases. Germline loops: CDR1 MNHNS, CDR2 SASEGT. CDR3 length equals 15 residues. Trimming removed 3 bases from V and 2 bases from J; junction bases left unmatched: 5. Written as DNA, the CDR3 is TGTGCCAGCAGTGATGGATACAGGGGGAACTATGGCTACACCTTC. Amino acid sequence: CASSDGYRGNYGYTF.